The 2 T cell receptor beta chains given below trace back to one sample, sequenced in a study of T-cell memory formation after mild COVID-19. TCRdb recomputed calls from the 5' RACE reads with MiXCR, one row per CDR3 protein. In the table there are approximately 260,000 distinct CDR3 sequences, 16% of which are singletons. Sequencing was carried out using PBMCs or a T cell subset sorted from them (not recorded which). Receptors were obtained from a man between 18 and 29 years old who had mild COVID-19 (a few samples of this study predate the infection). Cell type and time point are not known.

V usage is TRBV9 and J usage is TRBJ1-1, with 8 nucleotides matching TRBD1. V dropped 4 bases and J dropped 0; count of bases not matched to a gene: 8. Germline CDR1 reads SGDLS; CDR2 reads YYNGEE. The CDR3 covers 16 residues. The CDR3 region is CASSPRTGTMNTEAFF. The CDR3 coding sequence is TGTGCCAGCAGCCCTCGGACAGGGACAATGAACACTGAAGCTTTCTTT.

The rearrangement links TRBV7-2 to TRBJ2-7; no clear D gene. The CDR3 extends over 12 amino acids. Trimming stripped 2 bases from V and 0 bases from J, with 2 bases between. From germline, CDR1 is SGHTA and CDR2 FQGNSA. The CDR3 coding sequence is TGTGCCAGCAGCTTATTCTCCTACGAGCAGTACTTC. Amino acids: CASSLFSYEQYF.